This T cell receptor beta chain was recovered during a study of vaccination and CD4 T cells after COVID-19 (dated 2022 in TCRdb). Study-level background: Convalescent patients had a positive SARS-CoV-2 result on nasal swab PCR, and of these patients, some ten had mild disease and one had severe disease. The convalescent cohort comprised six males and four females, including two Hispanic individuals, seven Caucasians, two Asians and one multiracial person. Participants got two doses of the Pfizer-BioNTech BNT162b2 vaccine (n=8) or two doses of the Moderna mRNA-1273 vaccine (n=2). Post-COVID blood samples were collected from convalescent patients a median of approximately 100 days after diagnosis, with a range of roughly 35 to 180 days. Post-vaccine blood samples were obtained a median of around 74 days after the second vaccine dose, with a range of roughly 13 to 250 days. Overlapping spike peptide pools from SARS-CoV-2 and from the common cold coronaviruses HCoV-NL63, HCoV-OC43 and HCoV-229E were used as culture stimuli. Control cultures used a CEFX viral epitope pool as positive control, an HIV-1 Nef peptide pool as negative control, or no peptide. In roughly eleven COVID-19 convalescent patients and several infection-naive healthy vaccine recipients, the spike-specific CD4+ TCR repertoire before mRNA vaccination was compared with the repertoire after mRNA vaccination.

Libraries were constructed by PCR. DNA from cultured CD4+ T cells underwent TCR sequencing with the Oncomine TCR Beta short-read assay at the Johns Hopkins FTIC core. The QIAamp micro DNA kit was used to extract genomic DNA from the cultured CD4+ T cells. The Oncomine TCR Beta libraries from cultured CD4+ T cells were pooled using unique dual indexes and then sequenced on an Illumina iSeq 100. As for the original processing: Non-productive sequences were removed, and CDR3s not starting with C, not ending with F or W, or shorter than 7 amino acids were discarded. Antigen-specific clonotypes were identified with the MANAFEST web application by comparing peptide-stimulated wells with reference and other culture wells. An FDR below 0.05, an odds ratio above 5, and a productive frequency above 0.1% in at least two of three replicate wells were required for clones to be considered positive. Clonotypes that were significantly expanded in both SARS-CoV-2 spike wells and at least one common cold coronavirus spike condition were defined as cross-reactive. Using R version 3.6.1, CDR3 homology was evaluated through Levenshtein distances (stringdist) along with unrooted phylogenetic trees (ape). TCRdb trimmed the raw reads at Q25, called clones with MiXCR and kept productive beta chains. Rows are combined by CDR3 protein, so each entry shows the most common genes and DNA. TCRdb's processing, not the study's, gives the V and J calls here. The sample records about 25,000 distinct CDR3 sequences, 43% of which are singletons. Around 7.2% of the sample is in the top ten clones.

Sample treatment or condition, as interpreted from the label and publication: approximately nine-day PBMC culture with coronavirus spike peptide pools or control peptides (ViraFEST assay). The study used the ViraFEST assay, which expanded antigen-specific T cells with peptide pools and then identified expanded clonotypes by TCR sequencing. The convalescent patients' positive SARS-CoV-2 PCR tests fell between March and December 2020, which was before the Alpha, Beta and Delta variants emerged in the United States. Roughly 2 million PBMCs per well were cultured in IMDM with approximately 5.2% human AB serum and 8 to 10 IU/ml IL-2, plus 10 ug/ml peptide pools. Half of the culture medium was replaced with fresh IL-2-containing medium on days 3 and 7. After 9 to 10 days of culture, CD4+ T cells were isolated by negative selection using the EasySep CD4+ T cell isolation kit. PBMCs were separated from whole blood using Ficoll-Paque Plus gradient centrifugation and then either used fresh or cryopreserved at -140C. In general, triplicate wells were set up for every culture condition.

On the study overall, not on this receptor specifically: The median number of SARS-CoV-2-reactive clonotypes rose from 21 after infection to 30 to 45 after vaccination, but the change was not significant. In convalescent patients, nearly all vaccine-specific clones (304 of 307) were found to be mono-reactive for SARS-CoV-2 spike rather than cross-reactive with common cold coronaviruses. In convalescent patients, a median around 86% of post-vaccine SARS-CoV-2-reactive clones were detected only after vaccination, suggesting vaccine-specific priming. Only a relatively small number of convalescent patients were included in the study, and early timepoints following natural infection were not analyzed.

In its sample, this clonotype was seen a few times. Its antigen target is currently unknown. One base away there is no much larger clone; base qualities are not given. The sequence was obtained from a human donor who had recovered from COVID-19. Sequenced: CD4+ T cells from blood, cultured in vitro.

In nucleotides, the sequence is TGTGCCAGCAGGGACAATCGGAATTCACCCCTCCACTTT. Its coded protein is CASRDNRNSPLHF. The chain uses TRBV6-1 and TRBJ1-6; the best D guess is TRBD1, with 5 bases matching. Trimming at the junction amounts to 6 bases on V and 7 bases on J, and the germline ends lie 10 bases apart. Reading from cysteine to phenylalanine, the CDR3 counts 13 amino acids. The CDR3 DNA has 39 bases and is translated from base 1. The germline V gene supplies CDR1 MNHNS and CDR2 SASEGT.